The 20 T cell receptor beta chains reported below all come from one sample, sequenced in a study of radiation and T cells in renal cell carcinoma. Profiled with immunoSEQ multiplex PCR; TCRdb holds only in-frame clones, not every one. The data hold fewer than 25,000 clones, with 45% to 55% observed a single time. The sample's treatment: treatment-naive control, cytoreductive nephrectomy. The specimen was tumor tissue, collected from a patient whose treatment was nephrectomy without radiotherapy. The receptor source for this set is a human donor with renal cell carcinoma.

The genes are TRBV7-8 and TRBJ1-1; the D gene is possibly TRBD1 (5 bases). The CDR3 runs 15 residues. V was trimmed by 0 bases and J by 1 base, leaving 9 bases between them. Germline assignment: CDR1 SGHVS and CDR2 FQNEAQ. The CDR3 region is CASSLAPGQNTEAFF. The CDR3 coding sequence is TGTGCCAGCAGCTTAGCGCCAGGACAGAACACTGAAGCTTTCTTT. The full variable domain, rest sourced from reference TRBV7-8 and TRBJ1-1, is GAGVSQSPRYKVAKRGQDVALRCDPISGHVSLFWYQQALGQGPEFLTYFQNEAQLDKSGLPSDRFFAERPEGSVSTLKIQRTQQEDSAVYLCASSLAPGQNTEAFFGQGTRLTVV.

This clone has just a few counts. The chain recombines TRBV2 with TRBJ2-3; D might be TRBD2 (5 bases). Germline V lookup: CDR1 SNHLY, CDR2 FYNNEI. CDR3 size: 15 residues. Trimming stripped 5 bases from V and 5 bases from J, with 17 bases between. The DNA of the CDR3 is TGTGCCAGCAGTCCCCCGGGAAGCTACGGAGATACGCAGTATTTT. Translation gives CASSPPGSYGDTQYF.

This clone was recorded a few times. The rearrangement joins TRBV7-9 to TRBJ2-1; possibly TRBD2 for D (6 bases). Germline V CDR1 and CDR2: SEHNR, FQNEAQ (reference sequence). The CDR3 consists of 15 residues. V was cut by 6 bases and J by 8 bases, with 20 bases left in between. CDR3 loop: CASSLGGYFGYEQFF. DNA for the CDR3: TGTGCCAGCAGTCTGGGGGGTTATTTCGGGTATGAGCAGTTCTTC.

V usage is TRBV7-7 and J usage is TRBJ2-5; D is undetermined. Germline V gives CDR1 SSHAT, CDR2 FNYEAQ (reference sequence). CDR3 size: 14 residues. Between the trimmed V and J ends, which lost 4 bases and 4 bases, there was a span of 13 bases. CDR3 region: CASSSSGFGETQYF. Written as DNA, the CDR3 is TGTGCCAGCAGCTCCTCCGGGTTCGGAGAGACCCAGTACTTC.

V is TRBV2 and J is TRBJ2-1; TRBD1 aligns across 8 bases. Germline assignment: CDR1 SNHLY and CDR2 FYNNEI. This CDR3 has 12 residues. J lost 7 bases, V lost 8 bases, and 4 bases had no gene match. The DNA of the CDR3 is TGTGCCAGCCCCGACAGGGGTAATGAGCAGTTCTTC. Amino acid sequence: CASPDRGNEQFF.

The rearrangement links TRBV27 to TRBJ2-7; 13 bases align to TRBD2. Germline loops: CDR1 MNHEY, CDR2 SMNVEV (reference sequence). The ends lost 5 bases at V and 4 bases at J; junction bases unmatched: 8. The CDR3 length is 16 residues. The CDR3 DNA sequence: TGTGCCAGCAGTCCGACACTAGCGGGGGGGCCTTACGAGCAGTACTTC. Protein sequence: CASSPTLAGGPYEQYF.

This clone was seen a few times. This chain connects TRBV4-3 to TRBJ1-1; the D gene is possibly TRBD1 (5 bases). Germline values: CDR1 LGHNA, CDR2 YSLEER. V was clipped by 1 base and J by 7 bases, with 16 bases between them. CDR3 length: 15 residues. The CDR3 DNA reads as TGCGCCAGCAGCCAAGTTGGGGACGCGATGGTTGAAGCTTTCTTT. This gives the protein CASSQVGDAMVEAFF.

V usage is TRBV29-1 and J usage is TRBJ1-4; D might be TRBD1 (6 bases). This CDR3 has 14 amino acids. V was trimmed by 3 bases and J by 7 bases, leaving 15 bases between them. Germline values: CDR1 SQVTM, CDR2 ANQGSEA. CDR3: CSVDEGQGIEKLFF. The CDR3 DNA follows: TGCAGCGTTGATGAGGGACAAGGTATTGAAAAACTGTTTTTT.

The V gene is TRBV15, the J gene TRBJ1-6; D is perhaps TRBD1 (5 bases). V lost 2 bases and J lost 10, with 12 bases in between. The CDR3 is made up of 14 amino acids. In germline, CDR1 is LNHNV, CDR2 YYDKDF (reference sequence). The CDR3: CATSRQGGISPLHF. CDR3 DNA: TGTGCCACCAGCAGACAGGGAGGAATATCACCCCTCCACTTT.

Of note for this clone: At one boundary the junction diverges from the germline segment, which might be a read error. The gene calls are TRBV5-1 and TRBJ2-2, with 8 bases fitting TRBD1. The CDR3 contains 16 residues. Germline CDR1 and CDR2: SGHRS and YFSETQ. The CDR3 DNA is TGTGCCAGCAGCTTTCGGACAGGGACGAACACCGGGGAGCTGTTTTTT. Translating gives CASSFRTGTNTGELFF.

The chain couples TRBV9 to TRBJ2-1; 8 nucleotides line up with TRBD2. The length of the CDR3 is 15 residues. Looked up from germline, CDR1 is SGDLS and CDR2 is YYNGEE. With 3 bases clipped from V and 0 bases from J, the junction kept 2 bases outside the gene matches. CDR3 nucleotides: TGTGCCAGCAGCGCTAGCGGGCCCTCCTACAATGAGCAGTTCTTC. Translation: CASSASGPSYNEQFF. Looking up the rest from reference TRBV9 and TRBJ2-1 gives the full variable domain: DSGVTQTPKHLITATGQRVTLRCSPRSGDLSVYWYQQSLDQGLQFLIQYYNGEERAKGNILERFSAQQFPDLHSELNLSSLELGDSALYFCASSASGPSYNEQFFGPGTRLTVL.

This clone has more than one count but fewer than ten. V gene TRBV19 combines with J gene TRBJ2-2; 7 positions match TRBD1. CDR1 is LNHDA, CDR2 SQIVND, per germline (reference sequence). This CDR3 is 14 amino acids long. V trimming: 5 bases; J trimming: 6 bases; junction bases outside the gene matches: 6. CDR3 residues: CASSPRQGSGELFF. CDR3 coding DNA: TGTGCCAGTAGTCCCCGACAGGGCTCCGGGGAGCTGTTTTTT.

This clone was counted only a few times. The V and J genes are TRBV5-4 and TRBJ1-6, with D perhaps matching TRBD1 (5 bases). V lost 1 base and J 6 bases, leaving 8 bases between the germline ends. The CDR3 covers 14 residues. Germline V gene data show CDR1 as SGHNT and CDR2 as YYREEE (reference sequence). The chain's CDR3 is CASSLTGTNSPLHF. The DNA for the CDR3 is TGTGCCAGCAGCTTGACAGGAACTAATTCACCCCTCCACTTT.

This clone was detected only a few times. This chain links TRBV7-2 with TRBJ2-1, with D maybe TRBD1 (6 bases). The germline V gene encodes CDR1 SGHTA and CDR2 FQGNSA. The CDR3 has 14 amino acids. Trimming removed 4 bases from V and 5 bases from J, with 12 bases in between. The CDR3 region is CASSSYRANNEQFF. CDR3 nucleotide sequence: TGTGCCAGCAGCTCGTACAGGGCCAACAATGAGCAGTTCTTC.

This clone was counted a few times. The rearrangement joins TRBV13 to TRBJ2-1; D is unresolved. Trimming removed 1 base from V and 8 bases from J, with 12 bases in between. The CDR3 runs 14 residues. Germline values: CDR1 PRHDT, CDR2 FYEKMQ (reference sequence). The CDR3: CASSLAIGNDEQFF. The CDR3 DNA reads TGTGCCAGCAGCTTAGCTATAGGGAACGATGAGCAGTTCTTC.

This chain links TRBV5-6 with TRBJ1-3; D unresolved. V was shortened by 0 bases and J by 2 bases, with 3 bases between the two germline ends. The V gene's germline CDR1 is SGHDT and CDR2 YYEEEE. The CDR3 consists of 13 residues. The CDR3: CASSLGPGNTIYF. The CDR3 DNA reads TGTGCCAGCAGCTTGGGACCTGGAAACACCATATATTTT.

This clone was observed a handful of times. The rearrangement uses TRBV5-6 and TRBJ2-3; 11 bases map to TRBD2. Germline lookup yields CDR1 SGHDT and CDR2 YYEEEE. Losses at the gene ends were 3 bases for V and 6 bases for J; bases not matched to a gene: 0. The CDR3 is 13 amino acids. The CDR3 DNA sequence: TGTGCCAGCAGCTCTAGCGGGGGGGATACGCAGTATTTT. This gives the protein CASSSSGGDTQYF.

The chain combines TRBV7-9 with TRBJ1-1, with 9 nucleotides matching TRBD1. With 5 bases clipped from V and 4 bases from J, the junction kept 5 bases outside the gene matches. The CDR3 has 14 amino acids. Germline lookup yields CDR1 SEHNR and CDR2 FQNEAQ (reference sequence). The CDR3 reads CASSRQGGITEAFF. DNA for the CDR3: TGTGCCAGCAGCCGACAGGGGGGAATCACTGAAGCTTTCTTT.

This clone was counted only a few times. V and J are TRBV29-1 and TRBJ1-2, with D perhaps TRBD1 (5 bases). The V gene lost 2 bases and the J gene lost 2 bases, with 9 bases spanning the gap. This CDR3 comprises 13 residues. CDR1 is SQVTM, CDR2 ANQGSEA, per germline. The CDR3, as DNA: TGCAGCGTTGAAATCGGGGGGAACTATGGCTACACCTTC. Translated: CSVEIGGNYGYTF. Variable domain in full (rest from reference TRBV29-1 and TRBJ1-2): SAVISQKPSRDICQRGTSLTIQCQVDSQVTMMFWYRQQPGQSLTLIATANQGSEATYESGFVIDKFPISRPNLTFSTLTVSNMSPEDSSIYLCSVEIGGNYGYTFGSGTRLTVV.

This clone was seen a few times. The J gene is TRBJ2-5, the V gene TRBV11-2; 8 bases line up with TRBD1. The ends lost 5 bases at V and 3 bases at J; junction bases unmatched: 2. The germline gives CDR1 SGHAT, CDR2 FQNNGV. The CDR3 sequence is 13 residues long. CDR3 sequence (DNA): TGTGCCAGCAGCCCGGACAGGGAAGAGACCCAGTACTTC. It translates to CASSPDREETQYF.